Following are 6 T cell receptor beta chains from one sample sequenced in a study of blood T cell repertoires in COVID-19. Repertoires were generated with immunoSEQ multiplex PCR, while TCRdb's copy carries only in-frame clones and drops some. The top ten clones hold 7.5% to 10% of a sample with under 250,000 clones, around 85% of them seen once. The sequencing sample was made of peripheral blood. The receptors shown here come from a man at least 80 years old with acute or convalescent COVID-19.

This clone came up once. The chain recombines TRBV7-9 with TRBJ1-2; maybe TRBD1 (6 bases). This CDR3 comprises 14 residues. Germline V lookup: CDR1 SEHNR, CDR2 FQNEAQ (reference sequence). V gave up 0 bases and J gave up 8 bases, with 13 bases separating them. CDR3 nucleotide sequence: TGTGCCAGCAGCTTAGCGGGGGCCTTAACGGGCTACACCTTC. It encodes CASSLAGALTGYTF.

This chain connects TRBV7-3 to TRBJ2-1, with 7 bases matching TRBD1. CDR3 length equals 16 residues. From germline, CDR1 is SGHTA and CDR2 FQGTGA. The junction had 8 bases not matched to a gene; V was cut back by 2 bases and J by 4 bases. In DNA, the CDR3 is TGTGCCAGCAGCTTAGAACAGGGGCGTACATACAATGAGCAGTTCTTC. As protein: CASSLEQGRTYNEQFF.

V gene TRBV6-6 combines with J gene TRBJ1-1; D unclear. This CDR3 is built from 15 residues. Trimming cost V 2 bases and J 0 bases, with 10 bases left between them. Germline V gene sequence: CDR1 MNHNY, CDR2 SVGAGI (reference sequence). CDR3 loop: CASSYRWQVNTEAFF. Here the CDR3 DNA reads TGTGCCAGCAGTTACCGGTGGCAGGTGAACACTGAAGCTTTCTTT.

This chain's CDR3 is CASSETGAGSPLHF. CDR3 DNA: TGTGCCAGCAGCGAGACAGGGGCAGGATCACCCCTCCACTTT. The rearrangement uses TRBV2 and TRBJ1-6, with TRBD1 identical over 8 bases. Germline V gene sequence: CDR1 SNHLY, CDR2 FYNNEI. The J segment lost 10 bases and the V segment lost 6 bases, leaving 8 bases of the junction unmatched. The CDR3 sequence is 14 residues long.

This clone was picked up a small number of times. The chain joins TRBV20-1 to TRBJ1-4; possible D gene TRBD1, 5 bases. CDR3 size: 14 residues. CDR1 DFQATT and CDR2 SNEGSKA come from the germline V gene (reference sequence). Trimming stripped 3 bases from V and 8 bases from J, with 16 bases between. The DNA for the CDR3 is TGCAGTGCTAGTCGGGTCAGGGAACGAGAAAAACTGTTTTTT. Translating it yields CSASRVREREKLFF.

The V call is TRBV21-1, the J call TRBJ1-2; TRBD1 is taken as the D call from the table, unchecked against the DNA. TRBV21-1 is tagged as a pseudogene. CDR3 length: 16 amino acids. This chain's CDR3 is CASSKARRGQSYGYTF. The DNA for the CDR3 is TGTGCCAGCAGCAAAGCTAGAAGGGGGCAAAGCTATGGCTACACCTTC.